What follows is one TCR beta chain and its context. The sample belongs to a study of OX40 agonist ivuxolimab in advanced cancers. Study background: The dose-escalation cohort had hepatocellular carcinoma, melanoma, renal cell or head and neck cancer. Participants could have had prior anti-PD-1, anti-PD-L1 or anti-CTLA-4 therapy, and less than 45% had some.

V gave up 6 bases and J gave up 8 bases, with 11 bases separating them. From germline, CDR1 is SEHNR and CDR2 FQNEAQ (reference sequence). CDR3 size: 13 residues. TCRdb's table, derived via immunoSEQ multiplex PCR, lists solely in-frame clones and lacks some. This sample carries some 71,000 clones, less than 90% of them seen once, and the ten largest clones take around 0.73%. This sample comprised CD4+ or CD8+ T cells sorted from blood, obtained in a trial of the OX40 agonist ivuxolimab. The receptor's source is an adult with an advanced solid tumor such as melanoma, head and neck, liver or kidney cancer. The chain joins TRBV7-9 to TRBJ1-6; D is possibly TRBD1 (6 bases). The CDR3 bases are TGTGCCAGCAGGGGACAAGTTTATTCACCCCTCCACTTT. It is translated as CASRGQVYSPLHF.